This paragraph reports one TCR beta chain. The table lists this clone with a count of one. The antigen this receptor binds is unknown. Base qualities were left out, and no much larger clone turns up one base away. The germline V gene provides CDR1 MGHRA and CDR2 YSYEKL. V is pared back by 4 bases and J by 3 bases, with 15 bases lying between the germline termini. Its CDR3 holds 15 amino acids, cysteine through phenylalanine. The kept DNA is CDR3 alone, 45 bases in frame from the first base. The collaborating institutions used their own protocols to collect whole blood in K2EDTA tubes. For TCRbeta analysis, collaborator samples were shipped as frozen whole blood, as isolated PBMCs, or as DNA extracted from either sample type. This specimen belongs to a study of blood T cell repertoires in COVID-19 (TCRdb year 2020). For context, the study as a whole: Collaborator samples came from the United States, Italy and Spain and covered acute and convalescent phases of COVID-19. Sample metadata almost always included a de-identified subject ID, COVID-19 status, age in years and sex. HLA class I and class II types, where available, came from metadata supplied by the sample provider rather than from assay-based typing. Subjects who had been exposed to COVID-19, were actively infected with it, or had recovered from it provided the deeply sampled blood TCRbeta repertoires that made up the dataset. The samples were drawn from two sources: the first 160 participants of the ongoing ImmuneRACE study, and fewer than 1,500 subjects contributed by 6 global collaborators. The material from the prospective study consisted of cDNA or gDNA derived from T cells, B-cell-depleted T cells, or PBMCs. A freely available public database, intended as a resource for researchers studying the immune response to SARS-CoV-2, is where the repertoires were released. Broader findings and caveats from the paper: The quantity of clinical and demographic metadata differed by source and by participant and was supplied without curation.

TCRbeta CDR3 regions were amplified from genomic DNA by means of the immunoSEQ Assay, a bias-controlled multiplex PCR. The paper's data handling went like this. Within the assay, amplification of reference gene primers was used to estimate how many nucleated cells each sample contained. To quantify the absolute abundance of each unique TCRbeta CDR3 rearrangement, sequence reads were collapsed and filtered. Productive Simpson clonality was computed per sample as the square root of Simpson's diversity index over productive rearrangements. In its TCRdb copy, this immuneACCESS table keeps in-frame sequences only and misses some clones. Where compared with another copy, unresolved V genes explain less than half of these, and the others have no known cause. V and J calls and clone size are given by that table; D and trimming were obtained from the DNA. This sample lists tens of thousands of clones; around 90% were detected once. Of the sample, 4.8% falls within the top ten clones.

This sequence was found in a man aged 55-75 years with acute or convalescent COVID-19. What was sequenced was peripheral blood. The rearranged chain carries TRBV4-1 and TRBJ1-1, with the D segment identity uncertain. The sequence in DNA is TGCGCCAGCAGCCCACGAGGTGGCGGGGACACTGAAGCTTTCTTT. It encodes CASSPRGGGDTEAFF.